The entry below gives a single TCR beta chain sequence along with its context. This sample stems from a study of T cells expressing NK-cell markers. 5'RACE template switching with UMIs produced the TCR beta cDNA. One entry per CDR3 protein, without DNA, is what TCRdb gives after re-calling the 5' RACE reads. The clone table shows about 260,000 distinct CDR3 sequences, with the ten largest holding 4% to 5%. This receptor was identified in a woman between 18 and 70 years old in good health. The specimen sequenced was blood T cells: a sorted CD56 or NKG2C T cell subset, CD4+ or CD8+ T cells, or bulk PBMC T cells (not recorded which).

CDR3 residues: CASSFSGLAGVYNEQFF. The chain joins TRBV28 to TRBJ2-1; the TCRdb D gene call, TRBD2, has no DNA to confirm it. The CDR3 has 17 amino acids. Germline values: CDR1 MDHEN, CDR2 SYDVKM.